A selection of T cell receptor beta chains follows, all from one sample in a study of technical replicates of blood from a few donors. TCRdb's table, derived via immunoSEQ multiplex PCR, lists solely in-frame clones and lacks some. Of tens of thousands of clones in the sample, under 95% were seen once. The specimen sequenced was T cells isolated from PBMCs. The receptor source for this set is a human donor in good health. CDR3s include the opening cysteine and the closing phenylalanine or tryptophan. The D gene is left open where the match is weak. Clone size is stated in some rows and not others, as once, few, many or a class when expanded.

>TRBV29-1|13|TRBD1|.|TRBJ1-2
CSALQGPNYGYTF
>TRBV10-3|15|TRBD1|.|TRBJ2-5
CAISGGTGGEETQYF
>TRBV4-1|16|TRBD1|.|TRBJ1-1
CASSHRFGQANTEAFF
>TRBV29-1|17|TRBD2|.|TRBJ2-1
CSGYGLAGGPVYNEQFF
>TRBV19|15|TRBD1|.|TRBJ1-1
CASSKGQGLSTEAFF
>TRBV5-1|17|TRBD1|.|TRBJ1-2
CASSPDGQGTRDYGYTF
>TRBV1|14|.|.|TRBJ1-5
CTSTPGPADQPQHF
>TRBV4-2|17|TRBD2|.|TRBJ2-4
CASSQTSGGIGKNIQYF
>TRBV5-5|15|.|once|TRBJ1-1
CASSLIDGGLTEAFF
>TRBV13|11|.|once|TRBJ2-7
CASSSQYEQYF
>TRBV10-3|14|.|.|TRBJ2-5
CAISEQGEWETQYF
>TRBV19|16|.|.|TRBJ1-3
CASSIDLYGTGNTIYF
>TRBV5-1|14|TRBD1|.|TRBJ1-1
CASSPPDRETEAFF
>TRBV7-8|12|.|.|TRBJ1-5
CASSPWGEPQHF
>TRBV25-1|12|.|.|TRBJ1-1
CASSDWATEAFF
>TRBV19|14|TRBD1|.|TRBJ1-4
CASSIGQGNEKLFF
>TRBV7-8|15|.|.|TRBJ1-5
CASSGGGQGNQPQHF
>TRBV6-5|13|TRBD1|.|TRBJ1-5
CASSPDRLGPQHF
>TRBV11-2|15|TRBD2|.|TRBJ2-2
CASSSPGLNTGELFF
>TRBV5-1|17|.|.|TRBJ2-1
CASSLAAVDLPNNEQFF
>TRBV9|16|.|.|TRBJ1-1
CASSVGGPAGNTEAFF
>TRBV7-9|15|.|.|TRBJ2-7
CASSLVASSTGEQYF
>TRBV15|18|TRBD2|.|TRBJ2-3
CATSRGGRAGGYTDTQYF
>TRBV10-3|15|TRBD2|.|TRBJ2-3
CAIKRSASGGDTQYF
>TRBV6-5|13|TRBD1|.|TRBJ1-1
CASSWTGDTEAFF
>TRBV2|17|TRBD2|once|TRBJ2-1
CASSGTSGGRSYNEQFF
>TRBV15|15|.|.|TRBJ2-2
CATSRVLQGTGELFF
>TRBV19|18|TRBD2|.|TRBJ2-2
CASSTLWTSGGKGGELFF
>TRBV2|14|.|.|TRBJ2-7
CAGASLKGFYEQYF
>TRBV6-5|15|TRBD1|.|TRBJ1-3
CASSDPGQGGDTIYF
>TRBV9|15|TRBD2|.|TRBJ2-7
CASSVGLAGGYEQYF
>TRBV7-2|13|.|.|TRBJ2-5
CASSRRAVETQYF
>TRBV29-1|14|TRBD2|.|TRBJ2-7
CSGVTGTSGNEQYF
>TRBV7-3|13|.|.|TRBJ2-1
CASSPRGGWEQFF
>TRBV29-1|21|TRBD2|.|TRBJ2-3
CSVEETGTGWLAGGSTDTQYF
>TRBV5-4|15|.|.|TRBJ2-7
CASSFIAESPYEQYF
>TRBV5-1|14|TRBD2|.|TRBJ2-7
CASSLRGGRYEQYF
>TRBV5-1|12|.|.|TRBJ2-1
CASNIGGSEQFF
>TRBV7-2|14|TRBD1|.|TRBJ1-1
CASSLLRTGTGAFF
>TRBV7-9|16|.|.|TRBJ2-7
CASGSNVGGSSYEQYF
>TRBV7-9|12|.|.|TRBJ1-2
CASSLDLNGYTF
>TRBV6-1|14|.|.|TRBJ1-5
CASSDIVRDQPQHF
>TRBV19|13|TRBD2|once|TRBJ2-7
CASSAGGLYEQYF
>TRBV29-1|12|.|.|TRBJ1-1
CSAGGMNTEAFF
>TRBV7-7|15|.|once|TRBJ2-3
CASSLNPGGDDTQYF
>TRBV11-3|15|TRBD1|.|TRBJ2-7
CASSVTRTGGYEQYF
>TRBV10-2|15|TRBD1|.|TRBJ2-7
CASSGYRGRTFFQYF
>TRBV21-1|15|.|.|TRBJ1-1
CASSKEGQTNTEAFF
>TRBV10-1|13|.|.|TRBJ2-1
CASSRSNSVEQFF
>TRBV14|13|TRBD1|.|TRBJ2-2
CASSHTGVGELFF
>TRBV2|14|TRBD2|once|TRBJ2-3
CAGGTSGKLHTQYF
>TRBV12-5|15|.|.|TRBJ1-1
CASGLEQGWDTEAFF
>TRBV5-6|14|.|.|TRBJ1-5
CASSFRGAHQPQHF
>TRBV10-1|19|TRBD2|.|TRBJ2-6
CASSAAGDRFFSGANVLTF
>TRBV2|15|.|.|TRBJ2-7
CASSTKTGLAYEQYF
>TRBV27|14|TRBD1|.|TRBJ2-5
CASSPTGPQETQYF
>TRBV10-2|12|.|once|TRBJ2-3
CASSGSTDTQYF
>TRBV4-1|14|.|.|TRBJ1-6
CASSAGPANSPLHF
>TRBV28|20|TRBD2|.|TRBJ2-2
CASSLVPGLAIPANTGELFF
>TRBV6-6|13|.|.|TRBJ2-7
CASSPSRVVEQYF